These 10 T cell receptor beta chains share one sample of origin, sequenced in a study of shared clonotypes between healthy human individuals. Sequencing used immunoSEQ multiplex PCR; TCRdb keeps in-frame clones, though not all of them. The table shows about 2.1 million clones, with approximately 94% occurring only once. Terminally differentiated effector memory CD45RA+ cells were left out of the naive CD8 fraction, which was CD45RO-negative and positively selected for CCR7. The material sequenced was naive CD8+ T cells from PBMCs. These receptors all stem from a man aged 18-30 years in good health. Some clones in this sample may be carry-over from other donors' samples.

V usage is TRBV27 and J usage is TRBJ2-1; 7 nucleotides line up with TRBD2. Germline lookup yields CDR1 MNHEY and CDR2 SMNVEV (reference sequence). Germline trimming cut 2 bases from V and 4 bases from J; bases unmatched to any gene: 5. CDR3 size: 15 residues. The CDR3 protein is CASSLGGSVYNEQFF. CDR3 in DNA: TGTGCCAGCAGTTTAGGCGGGAGTGTGTACAATGAGCAGTTCTTC.

J is TRBJ2-1 and V is TRBV18; the D gene is possibly TRBD2 (5 bases). The ends were cut back, 1 base at V and 6 bases at J, with 22 bases in the middle. There are 18 residues in the CDR3. The germline CDR1 and CDR2 sequences are KGHSH and LQKENI. The CDR3 spells CASSPQVLPGLLVNEQFF. In DNA form, the CDR3 reads TGTGCCAGCTCACCACAAGTTCTCCCGGGGTTATTGGTCAATGAGCAGTTCTTC.

The chain links TRBV19 to TRBJ2-3; possible D gene TRBD1, 6 bases. The germline gives CDR1 LNHDA, CDR2 SQIVND (reference sequence). V lost 4 bases and J lost 0, with 11 bases in between. The length of the CDR3 is 15 residues. The CDR3 loop is CASSKRTESTDTQYF. For the CDR3, the DNA is TGTGCCAGTAGTAAACGGACAGAAAGCACAGATACGCAGTATTTT.

The chain carries TRBV19 and TRBJ1-5; D unresolved. Between the trimmed V and J ends, which lost 8 bases and 6 bases, there was a span of 17 bases. There are 14 residues in the CDR3. Germline V CDR1 and CDR2: LNHDA, SQIVND (reference sequence). The CDR3 DNA follows: TGTGCCAGTGGGCAAACGGCAGGAGTTCAGCCCCAGCATTTT. As protein: CASGQTAGVQPQHF. The variable domain in full, with the rest retrieved from reference TRBV19 and TRBJ1-5, is DGGITQSPKYLFRKEGQNVTLSCEQNLNHDAMYWYRQDPGQGLRLIYYSQIVNDFQKGDIAEGYSVSREKKESFPLTVTSAQKNPTAFYLCASGQTAGVQPQHFGDGTRLSIL.

CDR3 sequence (DNA): TGTGCCAGTAGTATAGCCGCCCAATGGGACACTGAAGCTTTCTTT. Its protein product is CASSIAAQWDTEAFF. The chain has TRBV19 and TRBJ1-1; D unresolved. This CDR3 region has 15 residues. V lost 1 base and J lost 3, with 12 bases in between. Germline values: CDR1 LNHDA, CDR2 SQIVND (reference sequence).

This rearrangement joins TRBV7-8 to TRBJ1-3; possibly TRBD1 for D (5 bases). This CDR3 has 16 residues. The germline gives CDR1 SGHVS, CDR2 FQNEAQ. V shed 5 bases and J shed 0 bases, with 14 bases lying between them. In DNA form, the CDR3 reads TGTGCCAGCAGCCCGATGGGGCTGAGCTCTGGAAACACCATATATTTT. It yields the protein CASSPMGLSSGNTIYF.

V gene TRBV19 combines with J gene TRBJ1-1; 7 nucleotides align to TRBD1. The V segment lost 5 bases and the J segment 5 bases; nucleotides outside the gene matches: 11. Per the germline V gene, CDR1 is LNHDA and CDR2 is SQIVND (reference sequence). This CDR3 comprises 15 residues. This CDR3 is CASSENRGSGTEAFF. Here the CDR3 DNA reads TGTGCCAGTAGTGAGAACAGGGGTTCGGGAACTGAAGCTTTCTTT.

This clone showed up just once. J is TRBJ2-3 and V is TRBV4-1, with TRBD2 identical over 7 bases. With V trimmed by 4 bases and J by 0 bases, 7 bases remained unmatched. The CDR3 is 16 amino acids. From germline, CDR1 is MGHRA and CDR2 YSYEKL. The CDR3 bases are TGCGCCAGCAGCCCATCTGGGAGGGCGAGCACAGATACGCAGTATTTT. This gives the protein CASSPSGRASTDTQYF.

The V and J genes are TRBV13 and TRBJ1-2; 10 nucleotides match TRBD1. The CDR3 contains 12 residues. Germline V gives CDR1 PRHDT, CDR2 FYEKMQ (reference sequence). V lost 5 bases and J lost 8; bases outside the gene matches: 2. For the CDR3, the DNA is TGTGCCAGCAGCGGACAGGGGGGCGGCTACACCTTC. Translated, it gives CASSGQGGGYTF.

This rearrangement joins TRBV27 to TRBJ2-5, with 7 bases aligning to TRBD1. Germline values: CDR1 MNHEY, CDR2 SMNVEV (reference sequence). The V segment lost 6 bases and the J segment 1 base; nucleotides outside the gene matches: 8. The length of the CDR3 is 15 residues. The DNA for the CDR3 is TGTGCCAGCAGAATTCGGGACAGCGCCCAAGAGACCCAGTACTTC. Protein: CASRIRDSAQETQYF.